These T cell receptor beta chains were read from a single sample in a study of identical twins. Each CDR3 protein gets one entry after TCRdb re-called the 5' RACE reads with MiXCR. The data hold fewer than 900,000 distinct CDR3 sequences, with roughly 18% observed a single time. These data also formed part of another study, on T cells expressing NK-cell markers.

The sequencing input was PBMCs. These receptors were collected from a woman under 30 in good health. Each CDR3 is given with its conserved first and last residue. D genes are given only for firm matches. A clone size is listed for some rows: how often the clone was seen (once, few, many), or a class if it is expanded.

d_gene: NA; j_gene: TRBJ1-1; v_gene: TRBV20-1; abundance: few; CDR3aa: CSASTVVGTEAFF; CDR3nt: TGCAGTGCTTCCACCGTGGTGGGGACTGAAGCTTTCTTT
d_gene: TRBD2; j_gene: TRBJ2-1; v_gene: TRBV24-1; abundance: NA; CDR3aa: CATSDRRTSGSHNEQFF; CDR3nt: TGTGCCACCAGTGACCGGAGGACTAGCGGGAGCCACAATGAGCAGTTCTTC
d_gene: TRBD2; j_gene: TRBJ2-2; v_gene: TRBV12-3/TRBV12-4; abundance: NA; CDR3aa: CASSRTSGLFTGELFF; CDR3nt: TGTGCCAGCAGTCGGACTAGCGGACTTTTCACCGGGGAGCTGTTTTTT
d_gene: TRBD1; j_gene: TRBJ1-4; v_gene: TRBV15; abundance: NA; CDR3aa: CATSTFPGTVAF; CDR3nt: TGTGCCACCAGCACCTTCCCCGGGACAGTCGCGTTT
d_gene: NA; j_gene: TRBJ1-1; v_gene: TRBV20-1; abundance: few; CDR3aa: CSAARGGGPEAFF; CDR3nt: TGCAGTGCGGCCCGGGGGGGCGGACCTGAAGCTTTCTTT
d_gene: NA; j_gene: TRBJ2-5; v_gene: TRBV27; abundance: NA; CDR3aa: CASSLNPGRDQYF; CDR3nt: TGTGCCAGCAGTTTAAACCCCGGTAGAGACCAGTACTTC
d_gene: TRBD1; j_gene: TRBJ2-7; v_gene: TRBV27; abundance: NA; CDR3aa: CASSITGTGTYEQYF; CDR3nt: TGTGCCAGCAGTATAACCGGGACAGGGACCTACGAGCAGTACTTC
d_gene: NA; j_gene: TRBJ2-7; v_gene: TRBV10-1; abundance: NA; CDR3aa: CASSHRVHEQYF; CDR3nt: TGCGCCAGCAGCCACAGGGTCCACGAGCAGTACTTC
d_gene: NA; j_gene: TRBJ2-4; v_gene: TRBV12-3/TRBV12-4; abundance: few; CDR3aa: CASSPVGTRNIQYF; CDR3nt: TGTGCCAGCAGCCCCGTTGGGACACGAAACATTCAGTACTTC
d_gene: NA; j_gene: TRBJ2-5; v_gene: TRBV12-3/TRBV12-4; abundance: few; CDR3aa: CASSLITETQYF; CDR3nt: TGTGCCAGCAGTTTAATTACAGAGACCCAGTACTTC
d_gene: TRBD1; j_gene: TRBJ1-1; v_gene: TRBV27; abundance: few; CDR3aa: CASRQGGTTEAFF; CDR3nt: TGTGCCAGCCGGCAGGGGGGTACTACTGAAGCTTTCTTT
d_gene: NA; j_gene: TRBJ1-1; v_gene: TRBV20-1; abundance: few; CDR3aa: CSASFLTPGTEAFF; CDR3nt: TGCAGTGCTAGTTTTTTGACCCCGGGGACTGAAGCTTTCTTT
d_gene: TRBD2; j_gene: TRBJ2-1; v_gene: TRBV5-6; abundance: NA; CDR3aa: CASSLLTSGGTYNEQFF; CDR3nt: TGTGCCAGCAGCTTGTTGACTAGCGGGGGGACCTACAATGAGCAGTTCTTC
d_gene: NA; j_gene: TRBJ2-3; v_gene: TRBV9; abundance: NA; CDR3aa: CASSVGGASTDTQYF; CDR3nt: TGTGCCAGCAGCGTAGGTGGGGCTAGCACAGATACGCAGTATTTT
d_gene: NA; j_gene: TRBJ1-5; v_gene: TRBV6-2/TRBV6-3; abundance: NA; CDR3aa: CASSYSYGNQPQHF; CDR3nt: TGTGCCAGCAGTTACTCGTACGGCAACCAGCCCCAGCATTTT
d_gene: NA; j_gene: TRBJ2-1; v_gene: TRBV6-2/TRBV6-3; abundance: NA; CDR3aa: CASNNFVYNEQFF; CDR3nt: TGTGCCAGCAACAACTTCGTATACAATGAGCAGTTCTTC
d_gene: NA; j_gene: TRBJ2-1; v_gene: TRBV5-1; abundance: few; CDR3aa: CASSLDDGRYNEQFF; CDR3nt: TGCGCCAGCAGCCTGGACGACGGACGTTACAATGAGCAGTTCTTC
d_gene: NA; j_gene: TRBJ1-5; v_gene: TRBV6-6; abundance: few; CDR3aa: CASRANQPQHF; CDR3nt: TGTGCCAGCAGGGCTAATCAGCCCCAGCATTTT
d_gene: NA; j_gene: TRBJ2-1; v_gene: TRBV18; abundance: few; CDR3aa: CASSPMANYNEQFF; CDR3nt: TGTGCCAGCTCACCAATGGCTAACTACAATGAGCAGTTCTTC
d_gene: TRBD1; j_gene: TRBJ1-1; v_gene: TRBV12-3/TRBV12-4; abundance: few; CDR3aa: CASSRSTGTEAFF; CDR3nt: TGTGCCAGCAGTCGATCGACAGGGACTGAAGCTTTCTTT